The T cell receptor (beta chain) described here comes from a study of CD8+ T cells in alopecia areata. Across the whole study: A regimen of oral tofacitinib, 5 to 10 mg twice daily, was given to treated patients. General study findings and limits: It was lesional scalp, especially alopecia totalis/universalis, that showed higher clonality than normal scalp.

This clone has more than one count but fewer than ten. Its antigen is as yet unknown. Following RNA extraction, reverse transcription yielded cDNA that acted as the sequencing template. The assay was immunoSEQ multiplex PCR, and TCRdb's table has in-frame clones only and misses some. The sample includes about 150,000 clones, 50% to 65% of them seen just once. The source is a human donor with alopecia areata. Sequencing was performed on CD8+ T cells sorted from blood, taken at week 0.

The CDR3 here is CATSRHPGTDAYNEQFF. DNA for the CDR3: TGTGCCACCAGCAGACACCCCGGGACAGACGCGTACAATGAGCAGTTCTTC. The chain recombines TRBV15 with TRBJ2-1, with TRBD1 matching over 7 bases. The germline gives CDR1 LNHNV, CDR2 YYDKDF (reference sequence). CDR3 length: 17 residues. V lost 2 bases to trimming and J lost 4 bases; unmatched junction nucleotides: 11. The variable domain in full, completed from reference TRBV15 and TRBJ2-1, reads DAMVIQNPRYQVTQFGKPVTLSCSQTLNHNVMYWYQQKSSQAPKLLFHYYDKDFNNEADTPDNFQSRRPNTSFCFLDIRSPGLGDTAMYLCATSRHPGTDAYNEQFFGPGTRLTVL.